These 28 T cell receptor beta chains were all obtained from the same sample, sequenced in a study of blood T cell repertoires in COVID-19 (dated by TCRdb to the early 2020s). Library preparation was by the immunoSEQ multiplex PCR assay. Sourced from immuneACCESS, this table was stored by TCRdb with only in-frame sequences that have V and J called. A share of the clones is absent; for the studies checked, an unresolved V gene accounts for under half, and the remainder has no known explanation. The sample profile shows about half a million clones; about 88% of them were found once. The top ten hold 0.8% to 0.9% of the sample. The specimen was peripheral blood. These receptors originate from a man aged 18 to 35 with COVID-19, enrolled during active disease.

Here the CDR3 DNA reads TGTGCCAGCTCACAAGCTAGTTCCTACGAGCAGTACTTC. This sequence encodes CASSQASSYEQYF. The V call is TRBV18, the J call TRBJ2-7; D unresolved. CDR1 and CDR2 from the germline V gene are KGHSH and LQKENI. Trimming stripped 4 bases from V and 1 base from J, with 8 bases between. The length of the CDR3 is 13 residues.

This clone was found a few times. The chain joins TRBV11-3 to TRBJ2-7; 9 bases agree with TRBD1. V shed 0 bases and J 3 bases; nucleotides not matched to a gene: 9. The CDR3 runs 17 residues. Germline V gives CDR1 SGHNT, CDR2 YENEEA. The chain's CDR3 is CASSLEGPGTGNYEQYF. As DNA, the CDR3 is TGTGCCAGCAGCTTAGAGGGGCCCGGGACAGGGAACTACGAGCAGTACTTC.

This chain uses TRBV6-5 with TRBJ1-4; the match to TRBD1 covers 8 bases. CDR1 and CDR2 (germline): MNHEY, SVGAGI. This CDR3 comprises 15 residues. The V segment lost 6 bases and the J segment 5 bases; nucleotides outside the gene matches: 8. CDR3 nucleotide sequence: TGTGCCAGCAGGACCGGACAGGGAGACAATGAAAAACTGTTTTTT. It specifies CASRTGQGDNEKLFF.

This sequence joins TRBV11-2 and TRBJ1-4, with D perhaps matching TRBD1 (5 bases). The CDR3 runs to 15 residues. The V gene's germline CDR1 is SGHAT and CDR2 FQNNGV. Trimming pared 6 bases from V and 7 bases from J, leaving 18 bases between. CDR3 in amino acids: CASRPGDSLFEKLFF. As DNA, the CDR3 is TGTGCCAGCAGACCCGGCGACAGTCTCTTTGAAAAACTGTTTTTT.

The chain combines TRBV5-1 with TRBJ2-2, with a weak D call TRBD2 (6 bases). Trimming took off 2 bases at V and 1 base at J, with 15 bases between the two ends. The germline V gene has CDR1 SGHRS and CDR2 YFSETQ. The CDR3 covers 17 residues. CDR3: CASSFYSGTGNTGELFF. CDR3 DNA: TGCGCCAGCAGCTTCTACTCCGGGACTGGGAACACCGGGGAGCTGTTTTTT.

The chain combines TRBV2 with TRBJ2-1; the match to TRBD2 covers 9 bases. This CDR3 region has 16 residues. V was clipped by 1 base and J by 6 bases; unmatched bases: 7. Germline V gives CDR1 SNHLY, CDR2 FYNNEI. The chain's CDR3 is CASSEDGLAGPNEQFF. CDR3 in DNA: TGTGCCAGCAGTGAAGACGGGCTAGCGGGACCCAATGAGCAGTTCTTC. Using reference TRBV2 and TRBJ2-1 for the parts outside the CDR3, the full variable domain is EPEVTQTPSHQVTQMGQEVILRCVPISNHLYFYWYRQILGQKVEFLVSFYNNEISEKSEIFDDQFSVERPDGSNFTLKIRSTKLEDSAMYFCASSEDGLAGPNEQFFGPGTRLTVL.

The rearrangement uses TRBV7-2 and TRBJ1-2, with 9 bases that match TRBD1. The V gene's germline CDR1 is SGHTA and CDR2 FQGNSA. The ends lost 5 bases at V and 0 bases at J; junction bases unmatched: 16. The CDR3 runs 19 residues. The CDR3 reads CASSPVPGQGGVSNYGYTF. For the CDR3, the DNA is TGTGCCAGCAGCCCGGTCCCGGGACAGGGAGGGGTTTCTAACTATGGCTACACCTTC.

This clone was observed a single time. The rearrangement links TRBV20-1 to TRBJ1-1; D call uncertain. Germline V gives CDR1 DFQATT, CDR2 SNEGSKA (reference sequence). V lost 1 base and J 6 bases, leaving 6 bases between the germline ends. The CDR3 extends over 11 amino acids. CDR3 protein: CSARGSSEAFF. The CDR3 nucleotides are TGCAGTGCTAGAGGTAGCTCTGAAGCTTTCTTT.

The chain is built from TRBV7-9 and TRBJ1-1; 9 bases fit TRBD1. From germline, CDR1 is SEHNR and CDR2 FQNEAQ (reference sequence). There are 15 residues in the CDR3. J lost 5 bases, V lost 5 bases, and 9 bases had no gene match. CDR3 bases: TGTGCCAGCAGCAAACAGGGGGCCGCGAGGACTGAAGCTTTCTTT. Translation gives CASSKQGAARTEAFF. Combining the CDR3 with reference TRBV7-9 and TRBJ1-1 gives the whole variable domain DTGVSQNPRHKITKRGQNVTFRCDPISEHNRLYWYRQTLGQGPEFLTYFQNEAQLEKSRLLSDRFSAERPKGSFSTLEIQRTEQGDSAMYLCASSKQGAARTEAFFGQGTRLTVV.

V usage is TRBV6-4 and J usage is TRBJ1-6, with TRBD1 matching 9 bases. The CDR3 is 13 residues long. Germline CDR1 and CDR2: MRHNA and SNTAGT. After removal of 6 bases from V and 14 bases from J, the junction contained 8 bases not matched to a gene. Here the CDR3 DNA reads TGTGCCAGCAGACAGGGGGCGGTCGGCACCCTCCACTTT. Translated, it gives CASRQGAVGTLHF.

The chain joins TRBV2 to TRBJ1-5, with 9 bases that match TRBD1. Germline V lookup: CDR1 SNHLY, CDR2 FYNNEI. CDR3 size: 15 residues. V shed 6 bases and J 1 base; nucleotides not matched to a gene: 4. CDR3 DNA sequence: TGTGCCAGCAGCGAACAGGGGGCAAGCAATCAGCCCCAGCATTTT. As protein: CASSEQGASNQPQHF.

This rearrangement joins TRBV10-1 to TRBJ2-3; D is perhaps TRBD2 (6 bases). Germline V gene sequence: CDR1 WNHNN, CDR2 SYGVQD (reference sequence). Trimming took off 5 bases at V and 4 bases at J, with 13 bases between the two ends. The CDR3 totals 14 residues. This CDR3 is CASSWGTGSDTQYF. CDR3 in DNA: TGCGCCAGCAGTTGGGGGACTGGCTCAGATACGCAGTATTTT.

This chain connects TRBV5-1 to TRBJ1-6, with a possible D match to TRBD1 (5 bases). The ends were cut back, 1 base at V and 10 bases at J, with 12 bases in the middle. There are 14 residues in the CDR3. Germline CDR1 SGHRS, CDR2 YFSETQ. DNA of the CDR3: TGCGCCAGCAGCTTGACAGGACCTGGGTCACCCCTCCACTTT. Its protein is CASSLTGPGSPLHF. Variable domain in full (rest from reference TRBV5-1 and TRBJ1-6): KAGVTQTPRYLIKTRGQQVTLSCSPISGHRSVSWYQQTPGQGLQFLFEYFSETQRNKGNFPGRFSGRQFSNSRSEMNVSTLELGDSALYLCASSLTGPGSPLHFGNGTRLTVT.

The J gene is TRBJ2-1, the V gene TRBV7-6; 13 nucleotides line up with TRBD2. V trimming: 5 bases; J trimming: 1 base; junction bases outside the gene matches: 8. There are 18 residues in the CDR3. The V gene's germline CDR1 is SGHVS and CDR2 FNYEAQ. In DNA form, the CDR3 reads TGTGCCAGCAGCGAAGGACTAGCGGGAGAGGAGTCCTACAATGAGCAGTTCTTC. Protein sequence: CASSEGLAGEESYNEQFF.

To note about this clone: Its ends do not fully match the called genes, so a read error is possible. This chain's CDR3 is CASNVAGGYNEQFF. DNA for the CDR3: TGTGCCAGCAACGTAGCGGGAGGCTACAATGAGCAGTTCTTC. J is TRBJ2-1 and V is TRBV9; 10 nucleotides agree with TRBD2. The CDR3 extends over 14 amino acids. Germline V CDR1 and CDR2: SGDLS, YYNGEE.

The chain has TRBV13 and TRBJ2-5; TRBD2 matches 14 bases. The trim removed 4 bases at V and 4 bases at J, leaving 5 bases unmatched. Germline loops: CDR1 PRHDT, CDR2 FYEKMQ (reference sequence). This CDR3 is 16 amino acids long. The CDR3 DNA sequence: TGTGCCAGCAGCTACACGGGACTAGCGGGGGCAGAGACCCAGTACTTC. It encodes CASSYTGLAGAETQYF.

This chain connects TRBV19 to TRBJ1-1; D is possibly TRBD1 (6 bases). Germline-derived CDR1 and CDR2 are LNHDA and SQIVND (reference sequence). There are 14 residues in the CDR3. V was pared by 5 bases and J by 0 bases, with 10 bases between. For the CDR3, the DNA is TGTGCCAGTAGTCCCCGGACAGTGAACACTGAAGCTTTCTTT. Translation: CASSPRTVNTEAFF.

The chain recombines TRBV5-1 with TRBJ1-1; 9 nucleotides line up with TRBD1. Germline trimming cut 0 bases from V and 3 bases from J; bases unmatched to any gene: 6. Germline V gives CDR1 SGHRS, CDR2 YFSETQ. The CDR3 extends over 16 amino acids. CDR3 protein: CASSLAGTGFDTEAFF. The CDR3, as DNA: TGCGCCAGCAGCTTGGCCGGGACAGGGTTTGACACTGAAGCTTTCTTT.

In the case of this clone: The same CDR3 is also encoded by other DNA sequences in this sample. This sequence joins TRBV4-1 and TRBJ2-7; D is unresolved. The V end was cut by 1 base, the J end by 4 bases, with 8 bases between. The CDR3 contains 13 residues. CDR1 and CDR2 (germline): MGHRA, YSYEKL. CDR3 nucleotide sequence: TGCGCCAGCAGCCAAGGTTTAGCTTACGAGCAGTACTTC. As protein: CASSQGLAYEQYF.

The rearrangement uses TRBV10-1 and TRBJ2-1, with TRBD2 matching 11 bases. The germline CDR1 and CDR2 sequences are WNHNN and SYGVQD (reference sequence). Trimming cost V 7 bases and J 0 bases; bases outside gene matches: 2. The CDR3 is 15 residues long. The CDR3 reads CASMLAGGSYNEQFF. The CDR3 bases are TGCGCCAGCATGCTAGCGGGGGGCTCCTACAATGAGCAGTTCTTC.

This rearrangement joins TRBV6-4 to TRBJ2-1, with 9 bases identical to TRBD2. Germline V gene data show CDR1 as MRHNA and CDR2 as SNTAGT. The trim removed 0 bases at V and 9 bases at J, leaving 9 bases unmatched. The CDR3 is 16 residues long. This chain's CDR3 is CASSDSTSGRAGEQFF. Here the CDR3 DNA reads TGTGCCAGCAGTGACTCTACTAGCGGGCGGGCTGGTGAGCAGTTCTTC.

This clone was detected only once. The gene calls are TRBV6-5 and TRBJ1-2; D possibly corresponds to TRBD1 (6 bases). Deletions cut 6 bases from V and 4 bases from J, with 12 bases between. Germline V CDR1 and CDR2: MNHEY, SVGAGI. CDR3 size: 13 residues. Written as DNA, the CDR3 is TGTGCCAGCAGAGACGGGACACTCTATGGCTACACCTTC. It codes for CASRDGTLYGYTF.

This clone has a single count. The chain joins TRBV21-1 to TRBJ2-7; the DNA was not compared with TRBD1, the D call given in the table. TRBV21-1 is tagged as a pseudogene. The CDR3 spans 17 residues. CDR3 sequence reads: CASSNPTAGQGSCEQYF. The DNA for the CDR3 is TGTGCCAGCAGCAATCCCACCGCGGGACAGGGGTCATGCGAGCAGTACTTC.

V and J are TRBV7-3 and TRBJ1-1; TRBD1 aligns across 11 bases. Germline loops: CDR1 SGHTA, CDR2 FQGTGA. Trimming removed 6 bases from V and 6 bases from J; junction bases left unmatched: 6. The CDR3 extends over 14 amino acids. The CDR3, as DNA: TGTGCCAGCAGGAGGACAGGGGGCGACTCTGAAGCTTTCTTT. Amino acid sequence: CASRRTGGDSEAFF.

This chain uses TRBV5-5 with TRBJ2-1; 7 positions agree with TRBD2. The CDR3 is made up of 17 amino acids. Germline V gene sequence: CDR1 SGHKS, CDR2 YYEKEE (reference sequence). Unmatched junction bases numbered 10, after V lost 4 bases and J lost 0 bases. CDR3 in DNA: TGTGCCAGCAGCCTACTTTGGGGGGGAAGCTCCTACAATGAGCAGTTCTTC. This codes for CASSLLWGGSSYNEQFF.

The V call is TRBV1, the J call TRBJ2-3; the DNA was not used to check the table's D call, TRBD2. TRBV1 is a pseudogene. The CDR3 is made up of 18 amino acids. The CDR3 nucleotides are TGCACCAGCAGCCAAGATCGGGGCCCGGAGGGCAGCACAGATACGCAGTATTTT. Translation: CTSSQDRGPEGSTDTQYF.

The V call is TRBV4-2, the J call TRBJ2-1, with 10 bases that match TRBD2. The CDR3 runs to 16 residues. Germline loops: CDR1 LGHNA, CDR2 YNFKEQ. J gave up 4 bases and V 0 bases, and 3 bases lay outside the gene matches. The CDR3 DNA is TGTGCCAGCAGCCAAGATTCGACTAGCGGGTACAATGAGCAGTTCTTC. It yields the protein CASSQDSTSGYNEQFF.

This chain links TRBV5-1 with TRBJ2-7, with 8 nucleotides matching TRBD2. Germline trimming cut 3 bases from V and 2 bases from J; bases unmatched to any gene: 7. Germline V lookup: CDR1 SGHRS, CDR2 YFSETQ. This CDR3 region has 15 residues. CDR3 residues: CASSSKAGEAYEQYF. The CDR3 region has the DNA TGCGCCAGCAGCTCCAAAGCGGGGGAAGCCTACGAGCAGTACTTC.